The clone carrying this TCR beta chain was detected many times. This sample stems from a study of identical twins. J lost 0 bases, V lost 6 bases, and 2 bases had no gene match. The CDR3 covers 14 residues. TCRdb reprocessed the 5' RACE reads with MiXCR, giving one entry per CDR3 protein. The data show 410,000 or so distinct CDR3 sequences, about 18% seen once. The sequence derives from a man aged 45-60 years in good health. Specimen: naive T cells sorted from blood. The chain is built from TRBV12-3 or TRBV12-4 and TRBJ2-1; 7 bases are shared with TRBD2. The CDR3 here is CASSRGSSYNEQFF. The CDR3 DNA reads as TGTGCCAGCAGCCGCGGGAGCTCCTACAATGAGCAGTTCTTC.